These 12 T cell receptor beta chains were sequenced from one sample in a study of radiation and T cells in renal cell carcinoma. Time point reported: baseline pretreatment blood. The treatment: 15 Gy SBRT to primary tumor, nephrectomy 4 weeks later. Here immunoSEQ multiplex PCR was the method, and the copy in TCRdb shows in-frame clones only, minus some. The sample records 150,000 or so clones, about 87% being singletons. The specimen was blood, collected from a patient whose treatment included radiotherapy and nephrectomy. The receptor source for this set is a woman in her sixties or seventies with renal cell carcinoma.

The chain employs TRBV29-1 and TRBJ2-2, with 8 bases aligning to TRBD1. V was clipped by 4 bases and J by 6 bases; unmatched bases: 4. The germline V gene has CDR1 SQVTM and CDR2 ANQGSEA. CDR3 size: 13 residues. The DNA of the CDR3 is TGCAGCGTTGTAAGGACAGGGTCCGGGGAGCTGTTTTTT. The encoded protein is CSVVRTGSGELFF.

This sequence joins TRBV18 and TRBJ2-5; 11 positions match TRBD2. The CDR3 sequence is 16 residues long. Germline values: CDR1 KGHSH, CDR2 LQKENI. J was trimmed by 5 bases and V by 3 bases; bases with no gene match: 8. CDR3 region: CASSPGTSGRAETQYF. The CDR3 nucleotides are TGTGCCAGCTCACCCGGGACTAGCGGACGGGCGGAGACCCAGTACTTC. The entire variable domain, with the rest obtained from reference TRBV18 and TRBJ2-5, is as follows: NAGVMQNPRHLVRRRGQEARLRCSPMKGHSHVYWYRQLPEEGLKFMVYLQKENIIDESGMPKERFSAEFPKEGPSILRIQQVVRGDSAAYFCASSPGTSGRAETQYFGPGTRLLVL.

This sequence joins TRBV19 and TRBJ2-2; the match to TRBD2 covers 12 bases. This CDR3 contains 18 residues. With 3 bases clipped from V and 0 bases from J, the junction kept 5 bases outside the gene matches. From germline, CDR1 is LNHDA and CDR2 SQIVND (reference sequence). In DNA, the CDR3 is TGTGCCAGTAGTATCCCGGCTAGCGGGGGGGCGAACACCGGGGAGCTGTTTTTT. Translated, it gives CASSIPASGGANTGELFF.

The gene calls are TRBV5-4 and TRBJ1-2; a weak D match, TRBD1 (5 bases). CDR3 size: 15 residues. The V and J ends lost 0 bases and 2 bases respectively, with 11 bases between them. In germline, CDR1 is SGHNT, CDR2 YYREEE (reference sequence). The CDR3 region is CASSLAGAWNYGYTF. The CDR3, as DNA: TGTGCCAGCAGCTTGGCCGGGGCTTGGAACTATGGCTACACCTTC.

The J gene is TRBJ1-4, the V gene TRBV5-1, with D possibly matching TRBD1 (6 bases). Germline CDR1 reads SGHRS; CDR2 reads YFSETQ. The CDR3 loop spans 15 amino acids. V lost 4 bases and J 4 bases, leaving 14 bases between the germline ends. CDR3 region: CASSPGGGRNEKLFF. CDR3 nucleotides: TGCGCCAGCAGCCCGGGAGGGGGACGTAATGAAAAACTGTTTTTT. Together with reference TRBV5-1 and TRBJ1-4, the CDR3 gives the full variable domain: KAGVTQTPRYLIKTRGQQVTLSCSPISGHRSVSWYQQTPGQGLQFLFEYFSETQRNKGNFPGRFSGRQFSNSRSEMNVSTLELGDSALYLCASSPGGGRNEKLFFGSGTQLSVL.

The V and J genes are TRBV10-3 and TRBJ1-2; 10 bases fit TRBD1. Per the germline V gene, CDR1 is ENHRY and CDR2 is SYGVKD. The CDR3 sequence is 13 residues long. Here the CDR3 reads CGTGGSANYGYTF. In DNA, the CDR3 is TGTGGGACAGGGGGTTCAGCTAACTATGGCTACACCTTC.

The chain joins TRBV6-4 to TRBJ2-2; 10 nucleotides match TRBD2. Germline V gene lookup returns CDR1 MRHNA and CDR2 SNTAGT. V lost 6 bases to trimming and J lost 4 bases; unmatched junction nucleotides: 5. The CDR3 consists of 15 residues. The CDR3 region is CASSDSGGPTGELFF. The CDR3 region has the DNA TGTGCCAGCAGCGATAGCGGGGGGCCCACCGGGGAGCTGTTTTTT.

This clone was seen a few times. The chain joins TRBV19 to TRBJ1-1; D gene unclear. V was trimmed by 2 bases and J by 5 bases, leaving 6 bases between them. The CDR3 is 12 amino acids. The germline CDR1 and CDR2 sequences are LNHDA and SQIVND (reference sequence). In DNA form, the CDR3 reads TGTGCCAGTAGTATACGGGGAACTGAAGCTTTCTTT. Its translation is CASSIRGTEAFF.

The rearrangement links TRBV6-6 to TRBJ1-4, with D possibly TRBD1 on 6 matching bases. V dropped 6 bases and J dropped 5 bases, with 13 bases sitting between them. Per the germline V gene, CDR1 is MNHNY and CDR2 is SVGAGI (reference sequence). The CDR3 totals 14 residues. CDR3 residues: CASSPDRWNEKLFF. The CDR3 nucleotides read TGTGCCAGCAGCCCGGACAGATGGAATGAAAAACTGTTTTTT.

The chain employs TRBV7-2 and TRBJ1-6, with 10 positions matching TRBD1. This CDR3 is built from 17 residues. The junction had 1 base not matched to a gene; V was cut back by 1 base and J by 1 base. The germline gives CDR1 SGHTA, CDR2 FQGNSA. CDR3 protein: CASSLGDRGSYNSPLHF. CDR3 in DNA: TGTGCCAGCAGCTTAGGGGACAGGGGATCCTATAATTCACCCCTCCACTTT.

The chain is built from TRBV5-6 and TRBJ2-1; 11 bases align to TRBD2. Germline V gives CDR1 SGHDT, CDR2 YYEEEE. The CDR3 is made up of 13 amino acids. V trimming: 6 bases; J trimming: 9 bases; junction bases outside the gene matches: 5. CDR3 DNA sequence: TGTGCCAGCAAGGGACTAGCGGTCGGTGAGCAGTTCTTC. This translates into CASKGLAVGEQFF.

This clone was detected a few times. The chain joins TRBV7-3 to TRBJ2-3; D may be TRBD1 (6 bases). The CDR3 consists of 13 residues. Trimming took off 5 bases at V and 3 bases at J, with 9 bases between the two ends. Germline loops: CDR1 SGHTA, CDR2 FQGTGA. CDR3 in amino acids: CASSPGQTDTQYF. The DNA of the CDR3 is TGTGCCAGCAGCCCTGGACAGACAGATACGCAGTATTTT.